This is a list of T cell receptor beta chains from one sample in a study of spatial heterogeneity in lung cancer. Each CDR3 protein gets one entry after TCRdb re-called the 5' RACE reads with MiXCR. The sample has approximately 23,000 distinct CDR3 sequences, approximately 4.8% seen once; the top ten hold roughly 9.6%. This specimen was lung tumor tissue, taken at surgery. Receptor source: a male donor with early-stage non-small cell lung cancer. Both conserved end residues are trimmed from each CDR3. Each record gives: CDR3 protein, J gene, V gene, clone size. The size field is filled for only some rows; it gives once, few, many or a size class.

CDR3aa: ASSLSSGSWNQNPSAQY
j_gene: TRBJ2-7
v_gene: TRBV12-3/TRBV12-4
abundance: few

CDR3aa: AISPGGGVQY
j_gene: TRBJ2-4
v_gene: TRBV10-3
abundance: many

CDR3aa: ASSLADSGQY
j_gene: TRBJ2-7
v_gene: TRBV7-9
abundance: many

CDR3aa: SARETSGRETQY
j_gene: TRBJ2-5
v_gene: TRBV20-1
abundance: many

CDR3aa: ASSSMGLHIQY
j_gene: TRBJ2-4
v_gene: TRBV7-9
abundance: many

CDR3aa: ASSLAGGTASYEQY
j_gene: TRBJ2-7
v_gene: TRBV5-1
abundance: NA

CDR3aa: ASTVGGGDEKLF
j_gene: TRBJ1-4
v_gene: TRBV7-9
abundance: many

CDR3aa: ASSDHTAKLTYEQY
j_gene: TRBJ2-7
v_gene: TRBV5-1
abundance: many

CDR3aa: ASSDSGTGSGETQY
j_gene: TRBJ2-5
v_gene: TRBV25-1
abundance: many

CDR3aa: ASSFTSVGTGELF
j_gene: TRBJ2-2
v_gene: TRBV12-3/TRBV12-4
abundance: many

CDR3aa: ASSGQAGGEQY
j_gene: TRBJ2-7
v_gene: TRBV25-1
abundance: few

CDR3aa: ASSLGVNSGNTIY
j_gene: TRBJ1-3
v_gene: TRBV7-9
abundance: many

CDR3aa: ASSPRVGGAEAF
j_gene: TRBJ1-1
v_gene: TRBV9
abundance: many

CDR3aa: ASISGQGTYNSPLH
j_gene: TRBJ1-6
v_gene: TRBV28
abundance: NA

CDR3aa: ASSYVGDTEAF
j_gene: TRBJ1-1
v_gene: TRBV6-5
abundance: many

CDR3aa: ASRRGLSGELKETQY
j_gene: TRBJ2-5
v_gene: TRBV27
abundance: many

CDR3aa: ASSSGTAGTSVQETQY
j_gene: TRBJ2-5
v_gene: TRBV5-1
abundance: many

CDR3aa: ASSDPGLAKNIQY
j_gene: TRBJ2-4
v_gene: TRBV28
abundance: many

CDR3aa: ASSELAGNTGELF
j_gene: TRBJ2-2
v_gene: TRBV9
abundance: many

CDR3aa: ASSLGLGTGPYNEQF
j_gene: TRBJ2-1
v_gene: TRBV11-2
abundance: many

CDR3aa: ASRGQGMNTEAF
j_gene: TRBJ1-1
v_gene: TRBV7-9
abundance: many

CDR3aa: ASTSSTNEKLF
j_gene: TRBJ1-4
v_gene: TRBV25-1
abundance: many

CDR3aa: AISRDRPQTNTGELF
j_gene: TRBJ2-2
v_gene: TRBV10-3
abundance: medium-sized

CDR3aa: SATEPGQAEAF
j_gene: TRBJ1-1
v_gene: TRBV20-1
abundance: NA

CDR3aa: ASSFTGRLNTEAF
j_gene: TRBJ1-1
v_gene: TRBV9
abundance: few

CDR3aa: SVGSSYDEQY
j_gene: TRBJ2-7
v_gene: TRBV29-1
abundance: many

CDR3aa: SARVGGGTDTQY
j_gene: TRBJ2-3
v_gene: TRBV20-1
abundance: many

CDR3aa: ASSSQGGSYNEQF
j_gene: TRBJ2-1
v_gene: TRBV11-1
abundance: NA

CDR3aa: ASSQGNSGFSYNEQF
j_gene: TRBJ2-1
v_gene: TRBV3-1
abundance: few

CDR3aa: ASSPGLAGAPMNEQY
j_gene: TRBJ2-7
v_gene: TRBV7-9
abundance: many

CDR3aa: SVLGQSQENEQF
j_gene: TRBJ2-1
v_gene: TRBV29-1
abundance: NA

CDR3aa: ASRPPRGNEQF
j_gene: TRBJ2-1
v_gene: TRBV28
abundance: NA

CDR3aa: SAVRDRRTYEQY
j_gene: TRBJ2-7
v_gene: TRBV20-1
abundance: many

CDR3aa: ASSLDPNYGYT
j_gene: TRBJ1-2
v_gene: TRBV14
abundance: many

CDR3aa: ASSSRQGREFGQF
j_gene: TRBJ2-1
v_gene: TRBV6-5
abundance: many

CDR3aa: SGSGGSGTTSSNYGYT
j_gene: TRBJ1-2
v_gene: TRBV20-1
abundance: NA

CDR3aa: ASSQETQGNTEAF
j_gene: TRBJ1-1
v_gene: TRBV3-1
abundance: medium-sized

CDR3aa: ASSLWVNSPLH
j_gene: TRBJ1-6
v_gene: TRBV27
abundance: many

CDR3aa: ASSPRQGKGSPLH
j_gene: TRBJ1-6
v_gene: TRBV12-3/TRBV12-4
abundance: many

CDR3aa: SVERDDTEAF
j_gene: TRBJ1-1
v_gene: TRBV29-1
abundance: many

CDR3aa: ASSEGDRPHYGYT
j_gene: TRBJ1-2
v_gene: TRBV6-1
abundance: many

CDR3aa: ASSSPGQSTEAF
j_gene: TRBJ1-1
v_gene: TRBV6-6
abundance: many